These T cell receptor beta chains were read from a single sample in a study of T cell responses to AZD1222 COVID-19 vaccine. TCRdb's copy holds only in-frame clones and misses some; the assay was immunoSEQ multiplex PCR. The repertoire has over 130,000 clones, 94% of them found once; the top ten carry about 1.3%. Sequenced here: peripheral blood, sampled on day 0 of AZD1222 vaccination. The receptors were sampled from an adult in good health. The CDR3 runs from the conserved cysteine through the conserved F or W. D genes are given only for firm matches. Rows give clone size only sometimes, using once, few, many, or a class for an expanded clone.

size: NA
J: TRBJ2-5
D: TRBD2
V: TRBV6-2/TRBV6-3
DNA: TGTGCCAGCAACCCGAACGGACTAGCGGGAGAGACCCAGTACTTC
CDR3: CASNPNGLAGETQYF

size: NA
J: TRBJ2-1
D: TRBD2
V: TRBV2
DNA: TGTGCCAGCAGTCCGGGACTAGCGGGAATAAATGAGCAGTTCTTC
CDR3: CASSPGLAGINEQFF

size: NA
J: TRBJ2-6
D: TRBD1
V: TRBV20-1
DNA: TGCAGTGCTAGTCTACAACCGGGACAGGGTTCTGGGGCCAACGTCCTGACTTTC
CDR3: CSASLQPGQGSGANVLTF

size: NA
J: TRBJ1-1
D: NA
V: TRBV27
DNA: TGTGCCAGCAGTTTATCCGGGGCTGGGGCGAACACTGAAGCTTTCTTT
CDR3: CASSLSGAGANTEAFF

size: NA
J: TRBJ1-2
D: NA
V: TRBV6-5
DNA: TGTGCCAGCAGTTACTCGACAACAGGTCCCTATGGCTACACCTTC
CDR3: CASSYSTTGPYGYTF

size: once
J: TRBJ1-2
D: NA
V: TRBV10-2
DNA: TGCGCCAGCAGCGGTACAGGGTATGATGGCTACACCTTC
CDR3: CASSGTGYDGYTF

size: NA
J: TRBJ2-3
D: NA
V: TRBV7-9
DNA: TGTGCCAGCACCATTAGAGCCTTTTCAAGCACAGATACGCAGTATTTT
CDR3: CASTIRAFSSTDTQYF

size: NA
J: TRBJ1-3
D: NA
V: TRBV3-1/TRBV3-2
DNA: TGTGCCAGCAGCCGATCCCGGGGGGGCTTTTCTGGAAACACCATATATTTT
CDR3: CASSRSRGGFSGNTIYF

size: NA
J: TRBJ2-1
D: NA
V: TRBV5-4
DNA: TGTGCCAGCAGCCCTACAGGGAGCTCCTACAATGAGCAGTTCTTC
CDR3: CASSPTGSSYNEQFF

size: NA
J: TRBJ2-5
D: TRBD1
V: TRBV6-2/TRBV6-3
DNA: TGTGCCAGCAGTTACGGGGACAGACAAGAGACCCAGTACTTC
CDR3: CASSYGDRQETQYF

size: NA
J: TRBJ2-5
D: NA
V: TRBV2
DNA: TGTGCCAGCAGTGATACAGGGAAAGAGACCCAGTACTTC
CDR3: CASSDTGKETQYF

size: NA
J: TRBJ2-3
D: TRBD2
V: TRBV23-1
DNA: TGCGCCAGCAGTCAATCGGGAGGGGAGACTAGCGGGAGCTACGGCACAGATACGCAGTATTTT
CDR3: CASSQSGGETSGSYGTDTQYF

size: once
J: TRBJ1-5
D: NA
V: TRBV6-5
DNA: TGTGCCAGCAGAAGAGGACCATCAACGGATCAGCCCCAGCATTTT
CDR3: CASRRGPSTDQPQHF

size: once
J: TRBJ2-1
D: NA
V: TRBV18
DNA: TGTGCCAGCTCACCGGGGGCTAGCGGTGGTTCTTATGATGAGCAGTTCTTC
CDR3: CASSPGASGGSYDEQFF

size: NA
J: TRBJ2-1
D: TRBD2
V: TRBV6-2/TRBV6-3
DNA: TGTGCCAGCAGTTGCCGACGAACTAGCGGGGGGGGTCCATGTGAGCAGTTCTTC
CDR3: CASSCRRTSGGGPCEQFF

size: once
J: TRBJ2-1
D: NA
V: TRBV19
DNA: TGTGCCAGTGGTTACAGGGCCCTATACAATGAGCAGTTCTTC
CDR3: CASGYRALYNEQFF

size: NA
J: TRBJ2-1
D: TRBD1
V: TRBV29-1
DNA: TGCAGCGCTGACAGGGGGCTAAGTTATGAGCAGTTCTTC
CDR3: CSADRGLSYEQFF

size: NA
J: TRBJ1-1
D: NA
V: TRBV12-3/TRBV12-4
DNA: TGTGCCAGCAGTTTATACACTGAAGCTTTCTTT
CDR3: CASSLYTEAFF

size: NA
J: TRBJ2-1
D: TRBD2
V: TRBV4-1
DNA: TGCGCCAGCAGCCTCGGACTAGCCCAGAAACGGGTCGGTGAGCAGTTCTTC
CDR3: CASSLGLAQKRVGEQFF

size: NA
J: TRBJ1-3
D: NA
V: TRBV7-2
DNA: TGTGCCAGCAGCGGTATTGGAAACACCATATATTTT
CDR3: CASSGIGNTIYF

size: NA
J: TRBJ1-1
D: TRBD1
V: TRBV19
DNA: TGTGCCAGTAGTGCCGGACAGGTATGGACTGAAGCTTTCTTT
CDR3: CASSAGQVWTEAFF

size: NA
J: TRBJ1-2
D: TRBD1
V: TRBV4-2
DNA: TGTGCCAGCAGCCAAGTGCTGGACAGGGAGCAAAGAAATGGCTACACCTTC
CDR3: CASSQVLDREQRNGYTF

size: NA
J: TRBJ2-5
D: NA
V: TRBV2
DNA: TGTGCCATGGACAGTGAAGAGACCCAGTACTTC
CDR3: CAMDSEETQYF

size: NA
J: TRBJ1-2
D: NA
V: TRBV7-9
DNA: TGTGCCAGCAGCTTATCTAGTATTGGAGGCTACACCTTC
CDR3: CASSLSSIGGYTF

size: NA
J: TRBJ2-3
D: NA
V: TRBV5-6
DNA: TGTGCCAGCAGCTTTCGGTCCACTAGGGGAGATACGCAGTATTTT
CDR3: CASSFRSTRGDTQYF

size: NA
J: TRBJ2-3
D: NA
V: TRBV6-4
DNA: TGTGCCAGCAGTGAATTTGCGGAGAGCACAGATACGCAGTATTTT
CDR3: CASSEFAESTDTQYF

size: NA
J: TRBJ2-3
D: TRBD1
V: TRBV7-9
DNA: TGTGCCAGCAGCGCCGGACAGGGTCTAGATACGCAGTATTTT
CDR3: CASSAGQGLDTQYF

size: NA
J: TRBJ2-1
D: NA
V: TRBV3-1/TRBV3-2
DNA: TGTGCCAGCAGCCAAGTAAGCCTAGCTTCTTCGGTAGAGCAGTTCTTC
CDR3: CASSQVSLASSVEQFF

size: NA
J: TRBJ1-1
D: TRBD1
V: TRBV7-9
DNA: TGTGCCAGCAGCTCTTTCCCCACAGGGGGCCGCACTGAAGCTTTCTTT
CDR3: CASSSFPTGGRTEAFF

size: NA
J: TRBJ1-3
D: NA
V: TRBV19
DNA: TGTGCCAGTAACCCGGGACGGTTCTCTGGAAACACCATATATTTT
CDR3: CASNPGRFSGNTIYF

size: NA
J: TRBJ1-2
D: NA
V: TRBV2
DNA: TGTGCCAGCAGTGACGGCCAGGACAACTATGGCTACACCTTC
CDR3: CASSDGQDNYGYTF

size: NA
J: TRBJ1-4
D: TRBD1
V: TRBV15
DNA: TGTGCCACTAATCTTAAGGAGGGGGCGAACGAAAAACTGTTTTTT
CDR3: CATNLKEGANEKLFF

size: NA
J: TRBJ2-2
D: NA
V: TRBV30
DNA: TGTGCCTGGAGTTACCTGGGGGCGGCTAACACCGGGGAGCTGTTTTTT
CDR3: CAWSYLGAANTGELFF

size: NA
J: TRBJ2-2
D: NA
V: TRBV9
DNA: TGTGCCAGCAGCGTAGCGGGTAACACCGGGGAGCTGTTTTTT
CDR3: CASSVAGNTGELFF

size: few
J: TRBJ2-4
D: TRBD2
V: TRBV7-9
DNA: TGTGCCAGCAGCCCCCGACTAGCGGGAGGGCAAAACATTCAGTACTTC
CDR3: CASSPRLAGGQNIQYF

size: NA
J: TRBJ1-4
D: TRBD1
V: TRBV5-1
DNA: TGCGCCAGCCAGGCCGGGACAGCTAATGAAAAACTGTTTTTT
CDR3: CASQAGTANEKLFF

size: once
J: TRBJ2-1
D: NA
V: TRBV6-6
DNA: TGTGCCAGCAGTTACTACCAGGCCCCACCGAATGAGCAGTTCTTC
CDR3: CASSYYQAPPNEQFF

size: NA
J: TRBJ2-1
D: TRBD1
V: TRBV2
DNA: TGTGCCAGCCTCCCCGGGACAGAATCCTACAATGAGCAGTTCTTC
CDR3: CASLPGTESYNEQFF

size: NA
J: TRBJ1-5
D: NA
V: TRBV19
DNA: TGTGCCAGTAGTATAGGAGGAAGGGGCAATCAGCCCCAGCATTTT
CDR3: CASSIGGRGNQPQHF

size: NA
J: TRBJ1-1
D: NA
V: TRBV6-6
DNA: TGTGCCAGCAGTTTAGGGCACGACAACACTGAAGCTTTCTTT
CDR3: CASSLGHDNTEAFF

size: NA
J: TRBJ2-2
D: TRBD2
V: TRBV7-3
DNA: TGTGCCAGCAGCCCCCGGGTGGGAGGGCCCACCGGGGAGCTGTTTTTT
CDR3: CASSPRVGGPTGELFF

size: NA
J: TRBJ1-2
D: NA
V: TRBV19
DNA: TGTGCCAGTAGTATACAGGGGAGTAACTATGGCTACACCTTC
CDR3: CASSIQGSNYGYTF

size: NA
J: TRBJ2-2
D: NA
V: TRBV16
DNA: TGTGCCAGCAGCCAATGGAACACCGGGGAGCTGTTTTTT
CDR3: CASSQWNTGELFF

size: NA
J: TRBJ1-1
D: NA
V: TRBV29-1
DNA: TGCAGCGTTGATGCGGGGGGCACTGAAGCTTTCTTT
CDR3: CSVDAGGTEAFF

size: NA
J: TRBJ1-1
D: TRBD1
V: TRBV5-6
DNA: TGTGCCAGCAGCTCACCGGACAGGGGAGTCGCTGAAGCTTTCTTT
CDR3: CASSSPDRGVAEAFF

size: NA
J: TRBJ1-1
D: TRBD1
V: TRBV2
DNA: TGTGCCAGCACTATAAACAGGGGCGACACTGAAGCTTTCTTT
CDR3: CASTINRGDTEAFF

size: NA
J: TRBJ2-3
D: TRBD1
V: TRBV19
DNA: TGTGCCAGTAGAATGGACAGGGGAGCCTCCGATACGCAGTATTTT
CDR3: CASRMDRGASDTQYF

size: NA
J: TRBJ1-1
D: NA
V: TRBV27
DNA: TGTGCCAGCAGTTTAGGAGGATGGGGCAGCAGTGAAGCTTTCTTT
CDR3: CASSLGGWGSSEAFF

size: once
J: TRBJ2-1
D: TRBD2
V: TRBV29-1
DNA: TGCAGCGCAGGACTAGATCTAAACAATGAGCAGTTCTTC
CDR3: CSAGLDLNNEQFF

size: NA
J: TRBJ1-5
D: NA
V: TRBV11-2
DNA: TGTGCCAGCAGCTTAGGCAGGAATAGCAATCAGCCCCAGCATTTT
CDR3: CASSLGRNSNQPQHF

size: NA
J: TRBJ1-1
D: TRBD1
V: TRBV5-1
DNA: TGCGCCAGCAGCGAACAGGGGATGAACACTGAAGCTTTCTTT
CDR3: CASSEQGMNTEAFF

size: NA
J: TRBJ1-2
D: NA
V: TRBV5-6
DNA: TGTGCCAGCAGCCTACAGGGATATGGCTACACCTTC
CDR3: CASSLQGYGYTF

size: once
J: TRBJ2-3
D: NA
V: TRBV2
DNA: TGTGCCAGCAGTGAAGCTGACTTCACAGATACGCAGTATTTT
CDR3: CASSEADFTDTQYF